This T cell receptor (beta chain) was retrieved from a study of blood T cell repertoires in COVID-19. Study-wide background: The United States, Italy and Spain provided the acute and convalescent COVID-19 samples.

Measured with immunoSEQ multiplex PCR; TCRdb has only the in-frame clones, and not every one. The profile covers approximately 75,000 clones, with 65% to 80% appearing a single time and around 27% taken by the ten largest. Germline V gene sequence: CDR1 SGHRS, CDR2 YFSETQ. V lost 2 bases and J 0 bases, leaving 8 bases between the germline ends. This CDR3 has 14 amino acids. The receptor was derived from a woman over 75 with active or convalescent COVID-19. Sequencing input: peripheral blood. V usage is TRBV5-1 and J usage is TRBJ1-2; no firm D call. The CDR3 reads CASSLEGSNYGYTF. CDR3 bases: TGCGCCAGCAGCTTAGAGGGCTCTAACTATGGCTACACCTTC.